These T cell receptor beta chains were read from a single sample in a study of blood T cell repertoires in COVID-19. Sequencing used immunoSEQ multiplex PCR; TCRdb keeps in-frame clones, though not all of them. This table holds over 250,000 clones, roughly 85% found once. The sample taken for sequencing was PBMCs or T cells enriched from blood (not recorded which). The receptors derive from a man in his forties who had been exposed to COVID-19. The CDR3 runs from the conserved cysteine through the conserved F or W.

TRBJ2-2	TRBV12-3/TRBV12-4	CASSRGGGELFF
TRBJ2-2	TRBV7-9	CASSLGGTGDWELFF
TRBJ1-1	TRBV12-3/TRBV12-4	CASRQQGITEAFF
TRBJ2-1	TRBV7-9	CASSLAPGTGSSYNEQFF
TRBJ2-3	TRBV7-8	CASSSYRTSGRSYTDTQYF
TRBJ1-1	TRBV7-3	CASSLGAGGVTEAFF
TRBJ2-7	TRBV30	CAWTTGNYEQYF
TRBJ1-5	TRBV12-3/TRBV12-4	CASSRGYQPQHF
TRBJ1-5	TRBV30	CAWKTGGLSGNQPQHF
TRBJ1-4	TRBV18	CASSISWGQEKLFF
TRBJ1-2	TRBV7-9	CASSLGQPRDYGYTF
TRBJ2-3	TRBV2	CASMKGGSQYF
TRBJ2-3	TRBV30	CAWGGGADTQYF
TRBJ1-4	TRBV11-2	CASSPQRDGGEKLFF
TRBJ2-5	TRBV27	CASSLTGWGARLAGVLSVETQYF
TRBJ2-3	TRBV7-3	CASSSISGRGTDTQYF
TRBJ2-2	TRBV6-5	CASSYAFANTGELFF
TRBJ1-2	TRBV27	CASRGTGALRSNGYTF
TRBJ2-7	TRBV3-1/TRBV3-2	CASSQGGAGYEQYF
TRBJ1-5	TRBV30	CAWRAGQPNQPQHF
TRBJ1-3	TRBV11-2	CASSLNAPGYGLDTIYF
TRBJ1-1	TRBV5-6	CASSLERGNTEAFF
TRBJ2-7	TRBV6-5	CASKQTSGRNEQYF